These 25 T cell receptor beta chains share one sample of origin, sequenced in a study of radiotherapy plus CTLA-4 blockade in lung cancer. Assay used: immunoSEQ multiplex PCR; TCRdb lists only in-frame clones, some missing. The sample has some 66,000 clones, about 85% seen once. Sequencing used peripheral blood, obtained from a patient treated with radiotherapy plus ipilimumab. The receptors here all came from a human donor with non-small cell lung cancer who had a partial response to radiotherapy plus ipilimumab.

This clone has only one observation. The chain has TRBV4-1 and TRBJ2-5; 15 nucleotides agree with TRBD2. Germline V lookup: CDR1 MGHRA, CDR2 YSYEKL. V lost 3 bases to trimming and J lost 2 bases; unmatched junction nucleotides: 1. The CDR3 totals 16 residues. The CDR3 coding sequence is TGCGCCAGCAGCCAGGGACTAGCGGGAGGACAAGAGACCCAGTACTTC. Protein: CASSQGLAGGQETQYF.

A few counts support this clone. The rearrangement links TRBV28 to TRBJ1-2, with a tentative D call TRBD1 (6 bases). The CDR3 has 16 residues. The V end was cut by 3 bases, the J end by 6 bases, with 20 bases between. The germline V gene encodes CDR1 MDHEN and CDR2 SYDVKM. CDR3 nucleotide sequence: TGTGCCAGCAGTTTGCGGGGGGGCCGCCTTGGGCATGGCTACACCTTC. Its protein product is CASSLRGGRLGHGYTF.

This rearrangement joins TRBV27 to TRBJ2-3; maybe TRBD2 (7 bases). The germline V and J ends were trimmed by 6 bases and 0 bases, with 19 bases remaining between them. The CDR3 runs 17 residues. CDR1 is MNHEY, CDR2 SMNVEV, per germline (reference sequence). This CDR3 is CASRPRGGRSSTDTQYF. Written as DNA, the CDR3 is TGTGCCAGCAGACCTAGGGGGGGGAGATCCAGCACAGATACGCAGTATTTT.

This chain links TRBV7-6 with TRBJ2-3; D is perhaps TRBD2 (6 bases). The V gene's germline CDR1 is SGHVS and CDR2 FNYEAQ. The V and J ends lost 7 bases and 4 bases respectively, with 15 bases between them. CDR3 length equals 14 residues. The CDR3 protein is CASKFAGPSDTQYF. CDR3 in DNA: TGTGCCAGCAAATTTGCGGGACCCTCAGATACGCAGTATTTT.

V gene TRBV5-1 combines with J gene TRBJ2-5, with D maybe TRBD2 (6 bases). Trimming took off 3 bases at V and 5 bases at J, with 14 bases between the two ends. The CDR3 extends over 14 amino acids. Germline V CDR1 and CDR2: SGHRS, YFSETQ. This chain's CDR3 is CASSSGELGETQYF. The CDR3 DNA reads TGCGCCAGCAGCTCGGGGGAGCTAGGGGAGACCCAGTACTTC.

The chain uses TRBV19 and TRBJ2-7, with TRBD2 matching over 10 bases. CDR1 LNHDA and CDR2 SQIVND come from the germline V gene (reference sequence). The CDR3 is 15 amino acids. The V segment lost 3 bases and the J segment 7 bases; nucleotides outside the gene matches: 9. CDR3 region: CASSIWLAGDGEQYF. The DNA of the CDR3 is TGTGCCAGTAGTATTTGGCTAGCGGGAGACGGGGAGCAGTACTTC.

The V call is TRBV9, the J call TRBJ2-1; D unresolved. Germline values: CDR1 SGDLS, CDR2 YYNGEE. The CDR3 loop spans 14 amino acids. The germline V and J ends were trimmed by 0 bases and 9 bases, with 13 bases remaining between them. CDR3 nucleotides: TGTGCCAGCAGCGTAGTCTCAGCTAGTAGTGAGCAGTTCTTC. Translation: CASSVVSASSEQFF.

This chain links TRBV9 with TRBJ2-5; TRBD2 is a possible D gene (6 bases). CDR1 and CDR2 (germline): SGDLS, YYNGEE. The V and J ends lost 1 base and 4 bases respectively, with 20 bases between them. The CDR3 is 17 amino acids. CDR3 coding DNA: TGTGCCAGCAGCGTAACCGGGAGTGGGGCCCGAGGAGAGACCCAGTACTTC. Protein: CASSVTGSGARGETQYF.

This chain links TRBV2 with TRBJ1-1, with a tentative D call TRBD1 (5 bases). This CDR3 spans 12 amino acids. V was cut by 4 bases and J by 10 bases, with 13 bases left in between. The germline gives CDR1 SNHLY, CDR2 FYNNEI. The CDR3 loop is CASSGLQARAFF. The CDR3 DNA sequence: TGTGCCAGCAGTGGGCTACAGGCGCGAGCTTTCTTT.

The chain joins TRBV28 to TRBJ2-1; TRBD2 matches at 10 bases. The V gene end was trimmed by 4 bases and the J gene end by 10 bases; junction bases not matched to a gene: 16. CDR1 and CDR2 from the germline V gene are MDHEN and SYDVKM. This CDR3 is built from 17 residues. CDR3 in amino acids: CASSYSGRPLGAGEQFF. The CDR3 DNA sequence: TGTGCCAGCAGTTATAGCGGGAGGCCCCTGGGGGCTGGGGAGCAGTTCTTC.

This clone was detected once. CDR3 protein: CASSPQGAANEKLFF. Written as DNA, the CDR3 is TGTGCCAGCAGCCCACAGGGGGCGGCTAATGAAAAACTGTTTTTT. The chain has TRBV9 and TRBJ1-4, with 9 bases that match TRBD1. The CDR3 loop spans 15 amino acids. The trim removed 4 bases at V and 3 bases at J, leaving 4 bases unmatched. Germline values: CDR1 SGDLS, CDR2 YYNGEE.

The CDR3 region is CASSLQPGTGGTETQYF. The CDR3 DNA is TGTGCCAGCAGTTTACAGCCAGGGACAGGGGGCACGGAGACCCAGTACTTC. J is TRBJ2-5 and V is TRBV28, with 12 positions matching TRBD1. The trim removed 2 bases at V and 5 bases at J, leaving 9 bases unmatched. Germline loops: CDR1 MDHEN, CDR2 SYDVKM. The CDR3 is 17 amino acids.

V and J are TRBV6-5 and TRBJ2-7; 8 nucleotides line up with TRBD2. V was pared by 5 bases and J by 3 bases, with 6 bases of the junction left unmatched. CDR1 and CDR2 from the germline V gene are MNHEY and SVGAGI. This CDR3 spans 14 amino acids. The CDR3 sequence is CASSEGTSRYEQYF. CDR3 DNA: TGTGCCAGCAGTGAAGGGACTAGTCGCTACGAGCAGTACTTC.

The V and J genes are TRBV6-5 and TRBJ2-3, with a possible D match to TRBD2 (6 bases). Looked up from germline, CDR1 is MNHEY and CDR2 is SVGAGI. The germline V and J ends were trimmed by 5 bases and 2 bases, with 11 bases remaining between them. The CDR3 has 14 amino acids. The CDR3 bases are TGTGCCAGCAGTCAAGGACTATCCACAGATACGCAGTATTTT. The encoded protein is CASSQGLSTDTQYF.

The rearrangement links TRBV29-1 to TRBJ1-1, with D possibly being TRBD1 (5 bases). This CDR3 spans 18 amino acids. Germline CDR1 SQVTM, CDR2 ANQGSEA. Trimming stripped 0 bases from V and 0 bases from J, with 20 bases between. CDR3 bases: TGCAGCGTTGAAGATCCAGGGTTTTCAGGCGGCATGAACACTGAAGCTTTCTTT. It codes for CSVEDPGFSGGMNTEAFF. The full variable domain, completed using reference TRBV29-1 and TRBJ1-1, is SAVISQKPSRDICQRGTSLTIQCQVDSQVTMMFWYRQQPGQSLTLIATANQGSEATYESGFVIDKFPISRPNLTFSTLTVSNMSPEDSSIYLCSVEDPGFSGGMNTEAFFGQGTRLTVV.

The rearrangement joins TRBV7-3 to TRBJ2-1; 12 bases are a match to TRBD1. This CDR3 has 17 residues. V gave up 2 bases and J gave up 8 bases; unmatched junction bases: 10. CDR1 is SGHTA, CDR2 FQGTGA, per germline. This CDR3 is CASSLYPPGQGADEQFF. As DNA, the CDR3 is TGTGCCAGCAGCTTATATCCCCCGGGACAGGGGGCCGATGAGCAGTTCTTC.

This sequence joins TRBV4-2 and TRBJ2-3; TRBD2 aligns across 7 bases. V lost 0 bases, J lost 7 bases, and 10 bases stayed unmatched. This CDR3 has 16 amino acids. Germline CDR1 LGHNA, CDR2 YNFKEQ. CDR3 residues: CASSQDLTGRQYTQYF. As DNA, the CDR3 is TGTGCCAGCAGCCAAGATCTGACCGGGAGGCAATATACGCAGTATTTT.

This chain joins TRBV28 and TRBJ2-1; 8 bases fit TRBD2. V shed 6 bases and J 8 bases; nucleotides not matched to a gene: 12. The germline V gene has CDR1 MDHEN and CDR2 SYDVKM. The CDR3 has 15 residues. The CDR3 spells CASRPPGLGSYEQFF. CDR3 DNA: TGTGCCAGCAGACCCCCGGGACTAGGGTCCTATGAGCAGTTCTTC.

The chain has TRBV5-1 and TRBJ1-1; 7 bases are a match to TRBD1. This CDR3 comprises 15 residues. The V and J ends lost 1 base and 3 bases, in that order; junction bases with no gene match: 6. The germline CDR1 and CDR2 sequences are SGHRS and YFSETQ. The CDR3 bases are TGCGCCAGCAGCTTGACAGGGGTATTGGACACTGAAGCTTTCTTT. This encodes CASSLTGVLDTEAFF.

The chain links TRBV10-2 to TRBJ1-5; unclear D gene. V lost 0 bases and J lost 12, with 12 bases in between. This CDR3 spans 13 amino acids. CDR1 is WSHSY and CDR2 is SAAADI in the germline V gene. The CDR3 DNA follows: TGCGCCAGCAGTGAGTCGCCGGCTGGGCTCCAGCATTTT. Encoded protein: CASSESPAGLQHF.

This clone was found a few times. The sample carries other DNA sequences with the same CDR3. The rearrangement joins TRBV27 to TRBJ1-2, with 9 bases lining up with TRBD1. CDR3 length: 14 residues. With 5 bases clipped from V and 2 bases from J, the junction kept 3 bases outside the gene matches. The germline V gene has CDR1 MNHEY and CDR2 SMNVEV (reference sequence). The CDR3 protein is CASSPDRGNYGYTF. Written as DNA, the CDR3 is TGTGCCAGCAGTCCAGACAGGGGGAACTATGGCTACACCTTC.

This sequence joins TRBV10-1 and TRBJ2-2; maybe TRBD1 (6 bases). V shed 6 bases and J shed 5 bases, with 13 bases lying between them. Germline CDR1 and CDR2: WNHNN and SYGVQD (reference sequence). This CDR3 spans 14 amino acids. The CDR3 DNA follows: TGCGCCAGCAGGCCCGGGACAAATACCGGGGAGCTGTTTTTT. Translating gives CASRPGTNTGELFF.

This chain links TRBV11-2 with TRBJ2-3; 9 bases align to TRBD1. The CDR3 is 15 residues long. Germline V CDR1 and CDR2: SGHAT, FQNNGV. The V segment lost 5 bases and the J segment 3 bases; nucleotides outside the gene matches: 6. The CDR3 protein is CASSISDRGTDTQYF. The CDR3 DNA sequence: TGTGCCAGCAGCATATCGGACAGGGGAACAGATACGCAGTATTTT.

The chain carries TRBV28 and TRBJ2-7; a possible D gene is TRBD2 (6 bases). Trimming cost V 3 bases and J 4 bases, with 13 bases left between them. The CDR3 extends over 14 amino acids. Germline loops: CDR1 MDHEN, CDR2 SYDVKM. The CDR3 reads CASSLNQGLYEQYF. As DNA, the CDR3 is TGTGCCAGCAGTTTGAACCAGGGACTGTACGAGCAGTACTTC.

The V call is TRBV5-1, the J call TRBJ2-7, with 8 nucleotides matching TRBD1. The V gene's germline CDR1 is SGHRS and CDR2 YFSETQ. The CDR3 sequence is 13 residues long. With 2 bases clipped from V and 6 bases from J, the junction kept 4 bases outside the gene matches. The CDR3 bases are TGCGCCAGCAGCTTCAGGACAGGGTCCGAGCAGTACTTC. Translating gives CASSFRTGSEQYF.